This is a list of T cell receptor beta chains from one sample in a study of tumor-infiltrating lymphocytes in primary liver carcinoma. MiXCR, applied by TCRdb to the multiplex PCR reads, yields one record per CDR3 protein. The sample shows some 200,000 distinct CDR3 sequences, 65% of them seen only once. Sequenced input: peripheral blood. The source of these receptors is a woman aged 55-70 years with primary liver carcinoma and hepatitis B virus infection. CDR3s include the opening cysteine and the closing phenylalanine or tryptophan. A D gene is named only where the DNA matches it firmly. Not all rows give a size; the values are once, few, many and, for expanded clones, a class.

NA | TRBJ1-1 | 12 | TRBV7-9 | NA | TGTGCCAGCAGCTTTGGAAACACTGAAGCTTTCTTT | CASSFGNTEAFF
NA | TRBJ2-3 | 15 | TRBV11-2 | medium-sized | TGTGCCAGCAGCTTGGGCGGGATCATCACAGATACGCAGTATTTT | CASSLGGIITDTQYF
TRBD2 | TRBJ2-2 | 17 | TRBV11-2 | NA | TGTGCCAGCAGAGGATTAGCGGGAGTAGTGGGGACCGGGGAGCTGTTTTTT | CASRGLAGVVGTGELFF
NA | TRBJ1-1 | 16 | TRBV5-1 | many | TGCGCCAGCAGCTCCACGGTGAGTCACATGAACACTGAAGCTTTCTTT | CASSSTVSHMNTEAFF
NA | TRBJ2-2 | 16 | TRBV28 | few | TGTGCCAGCAGTTTATCCCACCCGGGGCACACCGGGGAGCTGTTTTTT | CASSLSHPGHTGELFF
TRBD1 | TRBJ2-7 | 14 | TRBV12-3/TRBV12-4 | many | TGTGCCAGCAGTTTGAGACAGGGGATGCCCGAGCAGTACTTC | CASSLRQGMPEQYF
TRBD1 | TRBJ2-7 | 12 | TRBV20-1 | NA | TGCAGTACGGGACAGGCGTCCGACGAGCTGTACTTC | CSTGQASDELYF
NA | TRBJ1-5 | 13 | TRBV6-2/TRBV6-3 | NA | TGTACCAGCAGGCCAGGGATCGGGCAGCTTCAGCATTTT | CTSRPGIGQLQHF
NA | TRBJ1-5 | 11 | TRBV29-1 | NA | TGCAGCGTTCTGTGGGGAGAATCCCAGGATTTT | CSVLWGESQDF
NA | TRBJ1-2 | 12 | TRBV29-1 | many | TGCAGCGTTGAGTCGTTAGGCTATGGCTACACCTTC | CSVESLGYGYTF
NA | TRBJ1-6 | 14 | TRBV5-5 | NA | TGTGCCAGCAGCCTACAAGGGGTAGAGGGACCCCTCCACTTT | CASSLQGVEGPLHF
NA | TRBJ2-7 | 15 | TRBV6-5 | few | TGTGCCAGCAGTTACTCGCCCCAGGGTGGCTACGAGCAGTACTTC | CASSYSPQGGYEQYF
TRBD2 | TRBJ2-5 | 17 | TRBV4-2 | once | TGTGCCAACAGCCAAACGGGGACTAGGAATGTCCCAGAGACCCAGTACTTC | CANSQTGTRNVPETQYF
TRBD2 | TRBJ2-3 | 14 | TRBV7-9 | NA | TGTGCCAGCAATTACGGGAGGGCCGCAAATACGCAGTATTTT | CASNYGRAANTQYF
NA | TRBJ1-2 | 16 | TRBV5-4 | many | TGTGCCAGCAGCTTGGCTCCACGCGGGACTGGATATGGCTACACCTTC | CASSLAPRGTGYGYTF
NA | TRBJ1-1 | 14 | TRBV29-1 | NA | TGCAGCGTAACAACGCGACAGTTTAACACTGAAGCTTTCTTT | CSVTTRQFNTEAFF
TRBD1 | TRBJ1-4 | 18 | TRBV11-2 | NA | TGTACCAGCAACTCGACAGGGACCACTCGAGCAACTAGTGAAAAACTGTTTTTT | CTSNSTGTTRATSEKLFF
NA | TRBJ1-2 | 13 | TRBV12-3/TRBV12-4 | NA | TGTGCCGGCAGTCCTACCAGCACTGGGGGCTACACCTTC | CAGSPTSTGGYTF
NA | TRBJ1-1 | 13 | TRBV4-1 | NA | TGCACCAGCAGCCGCGTCAGGGAGACTGAAGCTTTCTTT | CTSSRVRETEAFF
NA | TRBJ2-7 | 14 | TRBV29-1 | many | TGCAGCGTGCAAGCGGATAGGACAGCGAGAGGGCTGTACTTC | CSVQADRTARGLYF
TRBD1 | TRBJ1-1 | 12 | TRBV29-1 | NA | TGCAGCCCACAGGGGGCAAACACTGAAGCTTTCTTT | CSPQGANTEAFF
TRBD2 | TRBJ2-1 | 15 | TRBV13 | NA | TGTGCCAGCATCTTAAGGGGCACAAGCGGGAGTGAGCAGTTCTTC | CASILRGTSGSEQFF
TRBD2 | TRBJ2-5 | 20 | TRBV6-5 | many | TGTGCCAGCAGTTACTCCCCCCGAGTAGCGGGAGACCCATCACAAGAGACCCAGTACTTC | CASSYSPRVAGDPSQETQYF
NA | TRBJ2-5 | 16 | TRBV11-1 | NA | TGTGTCAGCAGTTTAGGATTGGACGCCTCACTAGAGGCCCAGTACTTC | CVSSLGLDASLEAQYF
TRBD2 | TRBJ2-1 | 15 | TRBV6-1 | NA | TGTGCCAGTAGTGTGGCTAGCGGGGGAGTCTACGAGCAGTTCTTC | CASSVASGGVYEQFF
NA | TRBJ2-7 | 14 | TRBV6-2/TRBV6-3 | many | TGTGCCAGCAGTTACAGGGGTCGGTCCTACGAGCAGTACTTC | CASSYRGRSYEQYF
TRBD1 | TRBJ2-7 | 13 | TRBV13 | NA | TGTGGCAGCAGCTCGGGACAGGGTGGCGAGCAGTACTTC | CGSSSGQGGEQYF
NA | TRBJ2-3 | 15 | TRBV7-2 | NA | TGTGCCAGCAGCTTACGGGCGGGCAGCACAGATATGCAGTATTTT | CASSLRAGSTDMQYF
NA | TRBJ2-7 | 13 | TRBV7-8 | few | TGTGCCAGCAGCTACGGTATCTCCTACGAGCAGTACTTC | CASSYGISYEQYF
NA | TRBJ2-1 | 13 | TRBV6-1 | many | TGTGCCAGCAGTACGGACTGGCCCAATGAGCAGTTCTTC | CASSTDWPNEQFF
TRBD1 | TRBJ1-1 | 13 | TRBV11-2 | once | TGTGCAAGCAGCTTAGCGGGACAGCGTTACGCTTTCTTT | CASSLAGQRYAFF
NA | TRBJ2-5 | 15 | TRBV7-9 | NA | TGTGCCAGCAGCTTACAGCGGAAGGGAAGTGAGACCCAGTACTTC | CASSLQRKGSETQYF
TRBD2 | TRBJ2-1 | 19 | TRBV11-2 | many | TGTGCCAGCAGCGTCCGGGACAGGGGACTAGCGGGAGTTTACAATGAGCAGTTCTTC | CASSVRDRGLAGVYNEQFF
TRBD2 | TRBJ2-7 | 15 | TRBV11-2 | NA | TGTGCCAGCAGCTTAAGGGGACTAGACTACAATGGGCAGTACTTC | CASSLRGLDYNGQYF
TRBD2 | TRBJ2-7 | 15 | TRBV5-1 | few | TGCGCCAGCAGCTCGACTAGCGGGAGAGCCTACGAGCAGTACTTC | CASSSTSGRAYEQYF
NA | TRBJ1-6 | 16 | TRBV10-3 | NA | TGTGCCATCAGTGATGTGCTGAGCTCCTATAATTCACCCCTCCACTTT | CAISDVLSSYNSPLHF
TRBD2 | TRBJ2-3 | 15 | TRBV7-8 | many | TGTGCCAGCAGTATAGCGGGATTGGGCACAGATACGCAGTATTTT | CASSIAGLGTDTQYF
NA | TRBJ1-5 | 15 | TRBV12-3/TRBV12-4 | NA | TGTGCCAGCAGTTTGTCAGGGCTTTCCAATCAGCCCCAGCATTTT | CASSLSGLSNQPQHF
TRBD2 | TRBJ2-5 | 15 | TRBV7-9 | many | TGTGCCAGCAGCTTATACGGGAGGGCCGAGGAGACCCAGTACTTC | CASSLYGRAEETQYF
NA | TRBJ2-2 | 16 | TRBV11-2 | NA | TGTGCCAGCAGCTTAATGCAGGGGTTGAGCACCAGGGAGCTGTTTTTT | CASSLMQGLSTRELFF
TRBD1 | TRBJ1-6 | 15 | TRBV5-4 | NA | TGTGCCAGCAGCTTGGGGGACAGATATAATTCACCCCTCCACTTT | CASSLGDRYNSPLHF
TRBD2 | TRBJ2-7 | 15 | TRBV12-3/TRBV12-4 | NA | TGTGCCTGCACCAAGGGACTAGCGGGAAAATACGAGCAGTACTTC | CACTKGLAGKYEQYF
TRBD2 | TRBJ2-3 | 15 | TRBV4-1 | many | TGCGCCAGCAGGCTCTTGGGGGGGGGCACAGATACGCAGTATTTT | CASRLLGGGTDTQYF
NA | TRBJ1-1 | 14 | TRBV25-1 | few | TGTGCCAGCAGTGAAGTGGGCAGGAGGACTGAAGCTTTCTTT | CASSEVGRRTEAFF
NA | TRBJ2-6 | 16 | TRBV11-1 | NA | TGTGCCAGCAGCTTCACGGCGGACTCTGGGGCCGACGTCGTGACTTTC | CASSFTADSGADVVTF
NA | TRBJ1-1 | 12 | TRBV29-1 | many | TGCAGCGTTAGTGTGGGACTCACTGAAGCTTTCTTT | CSVSVGLTEAFF
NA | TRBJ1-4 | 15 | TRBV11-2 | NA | TGTGCCAGCAGCCACACGGCAGGGGCTAATGAGGAACTGTTTTTT | CASSHTAGANEELFF
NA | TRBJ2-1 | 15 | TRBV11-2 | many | TGTGCCAGCAGCTTATCTGGGGCCGCCTACAATGAGCAGTTCTTC | CASSLSGAAYNEQFF
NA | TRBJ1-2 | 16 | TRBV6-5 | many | TGTGCCAGCAGTTACCCCTTCGGAGACAGGAACTATGGCTACACCTTC | CASSYPFGDRNYGYTF
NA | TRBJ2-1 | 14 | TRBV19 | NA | TGTGCCAGTAGTTTGGCGGGCCAAAACAATGAGCAGTTCTTC | CASSLAGQNNEQFF
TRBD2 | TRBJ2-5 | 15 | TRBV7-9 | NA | TGTGCCAGCAGCTTAGGTGCGGGAGGAGCAGGGACCCAGTACTTC | CASSLGAGGAGTQYF
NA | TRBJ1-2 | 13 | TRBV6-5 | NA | TGTGCTAGTAGGTTCAGGCAGAACTATGGCTACACCTTC | CASRFRQNYGYTF
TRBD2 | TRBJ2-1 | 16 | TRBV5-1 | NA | TGCGTCAGCAGCTTCCCTCCGGGAGGGGTCGACAATGAGCAGTTCTTC | CVSSFPPGGVDNEQFF
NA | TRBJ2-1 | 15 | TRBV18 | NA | TGTGCCAGCTCGCCAGACACTCTGAGTGGGAATGAGCAGTTCTTC | CASSPDTLSGNEQFF
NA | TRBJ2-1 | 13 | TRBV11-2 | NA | TGTGCCAGCAGCTTAAGGCTAGACAATGAGCAGTCCTTC | CASSLRLDNEQSF
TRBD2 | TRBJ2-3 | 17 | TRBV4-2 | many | TGTGCCAGCAGTCAAGATTTAGGACTAGCATCCACAGATACGCAGTATTTT | CASSQDLGLASTDTQYF
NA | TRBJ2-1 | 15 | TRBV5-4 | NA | TGTGCCAGCAGCTTGGGTTGGCCCTCTACCGATGAGCAGTTCTTC | CASSLGWPSTDEQFF